Listed here are 20 T cell receptor beta chains from one sample, sequenced in a study of cytotoxic CD8 clonotypes in ibrutinib-treated CLL. Profiling relied on immunoSEQ multiplex PCR, and the TCRdb table lists in-frame clones only, not all of them. This table has around 30,000 clones, approximately 62% appearing once. The sample here was PBMCs, taken before ibrutinib treatment. These receptors were taken from a human donor with chronic lymphocytic leukemia.

This clone was seen ten or more times. The CDR3 sequence is CASSLDMGGLTDTQYF. CDR3 nucleotides: TGCGCCAGCAGCTTGGATATGGGGGGGCTCACAGATACGCAGTATTTT. J is TRBJ2-3 and V is TRBV5-1, with D maybe TRBD2 (7 bases). V gave up 0 bases and J gave up 2 bases, with 13 bases separating them. There are 16 residues in the CDR3. Germline CDR1 and CDR2: SGHRS and YFSETQ. Full variable domain (outside the CDR3, taken from reference TRBV5-1 and TRBJ2-3): KAGVTQTPRYLIKTRGQQVTLSCSPISGHRSVSWYQQTPGQGLQFLFEYFSETQRNKGNFPGRFSGRQFSNSRSEMNVSTLELGDSALYLCASSLDMGGLTDTQYFGPGTRLTVL.

The chain employs TRBV7-9 and TRBJ1-1; the D gene is possibly TRBD1 (5 bases). Germline loops: CDR1 SEHNR, CDR2 FQNEAQ (reference sequence). CDR3 size: 14 residues. Trimming stripped 1 base from V and 5 bases from J, with 11 bases between. In DNA form, the CDR3 reads TGTGCCAGCAGCTTAGGACAGAGTAGGACTGAAGCTTTCTTT. Its translation is CASSLGQSRTEAFF. Full variable domain (rest looked up from reference TRBV7-9 and TRBJ1-1): DTGVSQNPRHKITKRGQNVTFRCDPISEHNRLYWYRQTLGQGPEFLTYFQNEAQLEKSRLLSDRFSAERPKGSFSTLEIQRTEQGDSAMYLCASSLGQSRTEAFFGQGTRLTVV.

This clone has only a few counts. The chain links TRBV5-1 to TRBJ2-3; D may be TRBD1 or TRBD2 (7 bases each). CDR1 SGHRS and CDR2 YFSETQ come from the germline V gene. The CDR3 extends over 18 amino acids. The V end was cut by 5 bases, the J end by 6 bases, with 28 bases between. CDR3 coding DNA: TGCGCCAGCAGAAAAGTACTCTCAGGGGGGGCCCTGTCGGATACGCAGTATTTT. It encodes CASRKVLSGGALSDTQYF.

This sequence joins TRBV18 and TRBJ2-4; the D gene could be TRBD1 or TRBD2 (7 bases each). The CDR3 is made up of 15 amino acids. V dropped 3 bases and J dropped 3 bases, with 12 bases sitting between them. Germline CDR1 reads KGHSH; CDR2 reads LQKENI. CDR3 nucleotide sequence: TGTGCCAGCTCACCTGCAGGGGGGGACAAAAACATTCAGTACTTC. Encoded protein: CASSPAGGDKNIQYF.

This sequence joins TRBV18 and TRBJ2-7, with D perhaps given as TRBD1 or TRBD2 (5 bases each). The V end was cut by 3 bases, the J end by 2 bases, with 17 bases between. Germline CDR1 KGHSH, CDR2 LQKENI. The CDR3 extends over 16 amino acids. The CDR3 protein is CASSPRGGPPPYEQYF. CDR3 DNA sequence: TGTGCCAGCTCACCCCGTGGGGGACCCCCTCCCTACGAGCAGTACTTC.

This clone showed up just a few times. The chain combines TRBV9 with TRBJ1-1; D is uncertain. The ends were cut back, 0 bases at V and 3 bases at J, with 6 bases in the middle. CDR3 length: 13 residues. CDR1 and CDR2 from the germline V gene are SGDLS and YYNGEE. The CDR3 spells CASSVVSDTEAFF. The CDR3 DNA reads TGTGCCAGCAGCGTAGTCTCGGACACTGAAGCTTTCTTT.

This chain links TRBV7-8 with TRBJ2-7, with D possibly matching TRBD2 (5 bases). Germline loops: CDR1 SGHVS, CDR2 FQNEAQ. The CDR3 consists of 13 residues. Between the trimmed V and J ends, which lost 7 bases and 2 bases, there was a span of 12 bases. The CDR3 loop reads CASTGLLTYEQYF. The CDR3 region has the DNA TGTGCCAGCACCGGACTTCTGACCTACGAGCAGTACTTC.

This chain uses TRBV15 with TRBJ2-7; D ambiguous. Germline V gene lookup returns CDR1 LNHNV and CDR2 YYDKDF (reference sequence). The CDR3 sequence is 14 residues long. The V gene lost 5 bases and the J gene lost 0 bases, with 11 bases spanning the gap. The CDR3 nucleotides read TGTGCCACCAGCCCTCACGACGGCTCCTACGAGCAGTACTTC. It specifies CATSPHDGSYEQYF.

This clone was counted only a few times. The chain recombines TRBV28 with TRBJ1-3; D gene unclear. The V gene's germline CDR1 is MDHEN and CDR2 SYDVKM. The CDR3 is 15 residues long. The V gene lost 3 bases and the J gene lost 4 bases, with 13 bases spanning the gap. CDR3 bases: TGTGCCAGCAGTTTGGCGGGTTCGAAGGGAAACACCATATATTTT. Its protein product is CASSLAGSKGNTIYF.

V usage is TRBV4-2 and J usage is TRBJ1-2, with 8 bases that match TRBD1. In germline, CDR1 is LGHNA, CDR2 YNFKEQ. The trim removed 6 bases at V and 6 bases at J, leaving 9 bases unmatched. The CDR3 extends over 14 amino acids. DNA of the CDR3: TGTGCCAGCAGGCGAGGCGCAGGGGGCCATGGCTACACCTTC. Its translation is CASRRGAGGHGYTF.

The rearrangement uses TRBV29-1 and TRBJ1-1; D gene unclear. CDR1 is SQVTM and CDR2 is ANQGSEA in the germline V gene. V shed 4 bases and J shed 9 bases, with 18 bases lying between them. This CDR3 contains 13 residues. The CDR3 loop is CSVVPLSGRKAFF. The CDR3 region has the DNA TGCAGCGTTGTCCCCTTAAGTGGCAGGAAAGCTTTCTTT. Full variable domain (rest looked up from reference TRBV29-1 and TRBJ1-1): SAVISQKPSRDICQRGTSLTIQCQVDSQVTMMFWYRQQPGQSLTLIATANQGSEATYESGFVIDKFPISRPNLTFSTLTVSNMSPEDSSIYLCSVVPLSGRKAFFGQGTRLTVV.

The J gene is TRBJ1-5, the V gene TRBV6-5; TRBD1 is a possible D gene (5 bases). CDR3 size: 14 residues. V was trimmed by 5 bases and J by 3 bases, leaving 11 bases between them. Germline-derived CDR1 and CDR2 are MNHEY and SVGAGI. The CDR3 reads CASSKGVLNQPQHF. CDR3 nucleotides: TGTGCCAGCAGTAAAGGGGTTCTCAATCAGCCCCAGCATTTT.

The chain employs TRBV7-2 and TRBJ1-6; no definite D call. Trimming stripped 1 base from V and 12 bases from J, with 10 bases between. Germline V gene sequence: CDR1 SGHTA, CDR2 FQGNSA. The CDR3 consists of 13 residues. The CDR3 sequence: CASSLVPQEPLHF. CDR3 bases: TGTGCCAGCAGCTTAGTCCCCCAGGAACCCCTCCACTTT.

The rearrangement links TRBV6-6 to TRBJ2-1; perhaps TRBD2 as D (6 bases). CDR1 MNHNY and CDR2 SVGAGI come from the germline V gene (reference sequence). This CDR3 comprises 13 residues. V lost 8 bases and J 2 bases, leaving 10 bases between the germline ends. The CDR3 region is CASGDFTYNEQFF. CDR3 DNA: TGTGCCAGCGGGGACTTTACCTACAATGAGCAGTTCTTC.

The rearrangement uses TRBV18 and TRBJ2-6; the D gene is possibly TRBD1 (5 bases). This CDR3 region has 16 residues. Between the trimmed V and J ends, which lost 6 bases and 0 bases, there was a span of 12 bases. CDR1 KGHSH and CDR2 LQKENI come from the germline V gene. This CDR3 reads CASSTDRTSGANVLTF. The CDR3, as DNA: TGTGCCAGCTCGACCGACAGAACCTCTGGGGCCAACGTCCTGACTTTC.

The gene calls are TRBV5-6 and TRBJ2-3; a possible D gene is TRBD1 (6 bases). V gave up 0 bases and J gave up 5 bases, with 16 bases separating them. The CDR3 has 16 amino acids. Germline CDR1 reads SGHDT; CDR2 reads YYEEEE. The CDR3 spells CASSLEGGHPGDTQYF. The CDR3 coding sequence is TGTGCCAGCAGCTTGGAAGGGGGACACCCAGGAGATACGCAGTATTTT.

V usage is TRBV2 and J usage is TRBJ2-1; D is perhaps TRBD1 (5 bases). Germline lookup yields CDR1 SNHLY and CDR2 FYNNEI. Trimming took off 10 bases at V and 7 bases at J, with 26 bases between the two ends. This CDR3 is built from 16 residues. CDR3 amino acids: CATPDPDEKGRNEQFF. The CDR3, as DNA: TGTGCCACTCCCGACCCGGACGAGAAGGGGCGGAATGAGCAGTTCTTC.

The V gene is TRBV9, the J gene TRBJ1-1; 7 positions agree with TRBD1. Germline lookup yields CDR1 SGDLS and CDR2 YYNGEE. V shed 7 bases, J shed 1 base, and the junction held 7 bases outside the gene matches. The CDR3 has 14 amino acids. In DNA form, the CDR3 reads TGTGCCAGCTCCCAGACAGGGTCGAACACTGAAGCTTTCTTT. Protein: CASSQTGSNTEAFF.

The chain recombines TRBV27 with TRBJ1-4; TRBD1 agrees at 11 bases. The CDR3 is 14 amino acids. Unmatched junction bases numbered 5, after V lost 6 bases and J lost 8 bases. The germline gives CDR1 MNHEY, CDR2 SMNVEV (reference sequence). The CDR3 sequence is CASSAGTGGEKLFF. The CDR3 DNA reads TGTGCCAGCAGCGCAGGGACAGGGGGGGAAAAACTGTTTTTT.

This sequence joins TRBV11-2 and TRBJ2-1; TRBD2 is a possible D gene (7 bases). The germline gives CDR1 SGHAT, CDR2 FQNNGV. Trimming shortened V by 8 bases and J by 2 bases, and 13 bases separated the two germline ends. This CDR3 has 14 residues. The CDR3 spells CASSLGGPYNEQFF. The CDR3 coding sequence is TGTGCCAGCTCCCTCGGGGGGCCCTACAATGAGCAGTTCTTC.